This T cell receptor (beta chain) was sequenced for a study of shared clonotypes between healthy human individuals. Study information: Per-donor plates numbered three CD4 naive, three CD4 memory, two CD8 naive and one CD8 memory.

Replicate PCRs from sorted subsets contained around 200 ng DNA, which is 29,000 or so T cell genomes. Using immunoSEQ multiplex PCR, the repertoire was profiled, and TCRdb retains in-frame clones only, with some absent. The sample yields about 2.1 million clones, about 94% seen once. As defined, naive CD8 cells were CD45RO-negative and positively selected for CCR7, with terminally differentiated effector memory CD45RA+ cells excluded. Study results and limitations: Clonotype sharing among donors was expected to depend on sequencing depth. The study found lower generation probabilities in non-shared clonotypes than in those shared by all four donors.

As concerns this clone: Antigen: not known.

In germline, CDR1 is MNHEY, CDR2 SVGAGI. CDR3 length: 14 amino acids. V was clipped by 2 bases and J by 2 bases, with 10 bases between them. J is TRBJ2-7 and V is TRBV6-5; no definite D call. This TCR came from a man aged 18 to 30 in good health. Some clones in this sample may be carry-over from other donors' samples. The sequenced sample consisted of naive CD8+ T cells from PBMCs. CDR3 bases: TGTGCCAGCAGTTACGGGCAGCCAGCCTACGAGCAGTACTTC. It is translated as CASSYGQPAYEQYF.